The entry that follows covers one T cell receptor (beta chain) sequence. No antigen is known for it. This entry belongs to a study of T cell responses to AZD1222 COVID-19 vaccine. Study results and caveats: Recipients of two AZD1222 doses showed rising Spike-specific TCR breadth and depth. White British ancestry dominated among donors, who included more females, and clonal diversity was possibly underestimated.

Method: immunoSEQ multiplex PCR; TCRdb's copy keeps in-frame clones and lacks some. The repertoire holds 120,000 to 150,000 clones, with 88% as singletons. The CDR3 contains 20 residues. Per the germline V gene, CDR1 is PRHDT and CDR2 is FYEKMQ (reference sequence). With 1 base clipped from V and 0 bases from J, the junction kept 15 bases outside the gene matches. The rearrangement links TRBV13 to TRBJ2-1; 7 nucleotides line up with TRBD2. The sequencing here drew on peripheral blood, taken 28 days after the second AZD1222 dose. This clonotype originated in an adult who received the AZD1222 COVID-19 vaccine. The CDR3 sequence: CASSLEFAGGSQSSYNEQFF. CDR3 coding DNA: TGTGCCAGCAGCTTAGAATTTGCCGGGGGGAGCCAGAGCTCCTACAATGAGCAGTTCTTC. Based on the CDR3 plus reference TRBV13 and TRBJ2-1, the full variable domain is AAGVIQSPRHLIKEKRETATLKCYPIPRHDTVYWYQQGPGQDPQFLISFYEKMQSDKGSIPDRFSAQQFSDYHSELNMSSLELGDSALYFCASSLEFAGGSQSSYNEQFFGPGTRLTVL.